One sample yielded the 13 T cell receptor beta chains listed below, sequenced in a study of blood T cell repertoires in COVID-19. Libraries were prepared by immunoSEQ multiplex PCR; TCRdb keeps only in-frame clonotypes and omits some of them. The repertoire holds about 100,000 clones, 80% to 95% seen once, with 2.1% in the top ten. Material: peripheral blood. The receptors were sampled from a man aged 50 or older with active COVID-19.

The CDR3, as DNA: TGTGCCAGCAATGCGGGGAGGGGGGAGACCCAGTACTTC. As protein: CASNAGRGETQYF. The rearrangement uses TRBV2 and TRBJ2-5; possibly TRBD2 for D (7 bases). This CDR3 spans 13 amino acids. Germline lookup yields CDR1 SNHLY and CDR2 FYNNEI. The V end was cut by 7 bases, the J end by 5 bases, with 14 bases between.

V is TRBV11-1 and J is TRBJ2-1; 7 nucleotides match TRBD2. The CDR3 has 13 amino acids. Losses at the gene ends were 5 bases for V and 15 bases for J; bases not matched to a gene: 13. In germline, CDR1 is SGHAT, CDR2 FQDESV (reference sequence). CDR3 DNA sequence: TGTGCCAGCAGCCCGGTTCTGGCGGGAGCCCTGTTCTTC. Its protein is CASSPVLAGALFF.

The chain is built from TRBV10-3 and TRBJ1-1; 9 nucleotides match TRBD1. Germline CDR1 ENHRY, CDR2 SYGVKD. Trimming cost V 0 bases and J 7 bases; bases outside gene matches: 6. The CDR3 runs 15 residues. The CDR3 region is CAISESIQGASEAFF. DNA for the CDR3: TGTGCCATCAGTGAGTCGATACAGGGGGCTAGTGAAGCTTTCTTT.

This clone was counted once. The V call is TRBV7-2, the J call TRBJ1-5, with D hard to call. There are 13 residues in the CDR3. V was cut by 5 bases and J by 0 bases, with 5 bases left in between. Germline V gene lookup returns CDR1 SGHTA and CDR2 FQGNSA. The CDR3, as DNA: TGTGCCAGCAGCCCTAGTAGCAATCAGCCCCAGCATTTT. This gives the protein CASSPSSNQPQHF.

V gene TRBV24-1 combines with J gene TRBJ2-3; 11 positions agree with TRBD2. With 0 bases clipped from V and 6 bases from J, the junction kept 4 bases outside the gene matches. There are 16 residues in the CDR3. Germline V gene lookup returns CDR1 KGHDR and CDR2 SFDVKD. CDR3 amino acids: CATSDLLAGGPDTQYF. CDR3 coding DNA: TGTGCCACCAGTGATTTGTTAGCGGGAGGGCCGGATACGCAGTATTTT.

The chain recombines TRBV2 with TRBJ2-7; TRBD2 might be the D (6 bases). Trimming left V 6 bases short and J 3 bases short, with 9 bases between. Germline CDR1 and CDR2: SNHLY and FYNNEI. This CDR3 is built from 12 residues. CDR3: CASSPSDYEQYV. The CDR3, as DNA: TGTGCCAGCAGCCCTAGCGACTACGAGCAGTACGTC.

In this sample, this clone turned up once. This chain links TRBV3-1 (or the pseudogene TRBV3-2) with TRBJ2-1, with no clear D. There are 11 residues in the CDR3. Trimming left V 4 bases short and J 7 bases short, with 5 bases between. The germline V gene encodes CDR1 LGHDT and CDR2 YNNKEL (reference sequence). The CDR3 coding sequence is TGTGCCAGCAGCCTAGTAAATGAGCAGTTCTTC. It is translated as CASSLVNEQFF.

The V call is TRBV6-5, the J call TRBJ1-2, with TRBD1 matching over 7 bases. Germline trimming cut 10 bases from V and 4 bases from J; bases unmatched to any gene: 12. CDR3 length: 14 residues. In germline, CDR1 is MNHEY, CDR2 SVGAGI. The CDR3 bases are TGTGCCACCCACTCCCGGACAGGACTCTATGGCTACACCTTC. It is translated as CATHSRTGLYGYTF.

The J gene is TRBJ2-3, the V gene TRBV11-2; TRBD2 agrees at 11 bases. V trimming: 1 base; J trimming: 2 bases; junction bases outside the gene matches: 8. CDR1 and CDR2 from the germline V gene are SGHAT and FQNNGV. The CDR3 has 18 amino acids. The DNA of the CDR3 is TGTGCCAGCAGCTTAGGCCGAATAGCGGGGGGGTTCACAGATACGCAGTATTTT. Protein sequence: CASSLGRIAGGFTDTQYF.

Note on this clone: The junction and the germline gene differ at one end; a read error may be behind it. This chain joins TRBV2 and TRBJ1-5; 9 nucleotides match TRBD1. CDR1 and CDR2 from the germline V gene are SNHLY and FYNNEI. The CDR3 length is 13 residues. The CDR3 coding sequence is TGCGCCACGGGGGACAGGGTTCCTCAGCCCCAGCATTTT. Encoded protein: CATGDRVPQPQHF.

This rearrangement joins TRBV6-2 or TRBV6-3 to TRBJ2-3; 10 nucleotides agree with TRBD1. CDR3 length: 17 residues. The trim removed 1 base at V and 2 bases at J, leaving 6 bases unmatched. CDR1 is MNHEY and CDR2 is SVGEGT in the germline V gene. CDR3 coding DNA: TGTGCCAGCAGTTACTTGGGACAGGGGTTTTTCACAGATACGCAGTATTTT. Translation: CASSYLGQGFFTDTQYF.

J is TRBJ2-7 and V is TRBV27; 7 bases are a match to TRBD2. The germline V gene has CDR1 MNHEY and CDR2 SMNVEV (reference sequence). The ends lost 6 bases at V and 4 bases at J; junction bases unmatched: 18. The CDR3 length is 17 residues. The CDR3 region has the DNA TGTGCCAGCAGACATACCGGACTGGGGGGAGGGCCTTACGAGCAGTACGTC. Protein: CASRHTGLGGGPYEQYV.

The rearrangement joins TRBV15 to TRBJ2-1; 7 bases align to TRBD2. Germline lookup yields CDR1 LNHNV and CDR2 YYDKDF (reference sequence). The trim removed 0 bases at V and 2 bases at J, leaving 7 bases unmatched. The CDR3 extends over 17 amino acids. The CDR3 spells CATSRDRGTTTYNEQFF. In DNA form, the CDR3 reads TGTGCCACCAGCAGAGATCGTGGGACTACCACCTACAATGAGCAGTTCTTC.